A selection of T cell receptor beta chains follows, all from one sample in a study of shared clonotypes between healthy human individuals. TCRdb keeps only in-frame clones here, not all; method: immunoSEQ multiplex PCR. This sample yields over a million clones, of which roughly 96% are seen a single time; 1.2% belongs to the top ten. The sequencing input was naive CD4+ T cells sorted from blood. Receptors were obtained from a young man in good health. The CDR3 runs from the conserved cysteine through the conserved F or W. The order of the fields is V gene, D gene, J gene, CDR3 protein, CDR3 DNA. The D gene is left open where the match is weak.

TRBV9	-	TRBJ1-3	CASSAQGSGNTIYF	TGTGCCAGCAGCGCACAGGGCTCTGGAAACACCATATATTTT
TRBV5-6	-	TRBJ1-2	CASTRGASLGSGYTF	TGTGCCAGCACCCGGGGGGCCAGTCTTGGATCTGGCTACACCTTC
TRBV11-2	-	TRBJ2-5	CASSLGLQETQYF	TGTGCCAGCAGCTTGGGGCTCCAAGAGACCCAGTACTTC
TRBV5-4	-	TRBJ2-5	CASSLSAPPAKTQYF	TGTGCCAGCAGCTTGTCGGCACCTCCGGCCAAGACCCAGTACTTC
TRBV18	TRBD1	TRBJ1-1	CASSRDRNTEAFF	TGTGCCAGCTCCCGGGACAGGAACACTGAAGCTTTCTTT
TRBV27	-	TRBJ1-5	CASSLQVHSNQPQHF	TGTGCCAGCAGTTTACAGGTTCATAGCAATCAGCCCCAGCATTTT
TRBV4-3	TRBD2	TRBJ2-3	CASSQGGLAFNTDTQYF	TGCGCCAGCAGCCAGGGGGGACTAGCGTTTAACACAGATACGCAGTATTTT
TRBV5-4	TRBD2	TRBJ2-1	CASSLGGGEYNEQFF	TGTGCCAGCAGCTTGGGCGGGGGGGAATACAATGAGCAGTTCTTC
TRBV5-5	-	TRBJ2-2	CASSFRQGGTGELFF	TGTGCCAGCAGCTTCAGACAGGGAGGGACCGGGGAGCTGTTTTTT
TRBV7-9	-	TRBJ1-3	CASSRGTGRLGNTIYF	TGTGCCAGCAGCCGGGGCACAGGGCGGCTTGGAAACACCATATATTTT
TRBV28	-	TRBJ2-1	CASTRQSSYNEQFF	TGTGCCAGCACCCGACAGAGCTCCTACAATGAGCAGTTCTTC
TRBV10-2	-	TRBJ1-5	CASSESAGDHQPQHF	TGCGCCAGCAGTGAGTCTGCAGGGGACCATCAGCCCCAGCATTTT
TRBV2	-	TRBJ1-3	CASSGGIGNTIYF	TGTGCCAGCAGCGGGGGGATTGGAAACACCATATATTTT
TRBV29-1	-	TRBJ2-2	CSVHKGSGGELFF	TGCAGCGTTCACAAGGGGTCTGGCGGGGAGCTGTTTTTT
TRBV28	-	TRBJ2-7	CASSSPLAPNDYEQYF	TGTGCCAGCAGTTCCCCGTTGGCTCCCAATGACTACGAGCAGTACTTC
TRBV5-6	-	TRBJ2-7	CASSLISNYEQYF	TGTGCCAGCAGCTTGATAAGCAACTACGAGCAGTACTTC
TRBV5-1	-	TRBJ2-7	CASSPSSYEQYF	TGCGCCAGCAGTCCCTCATCCTACGAGCAGTACTTC